This T cell receptor (beta chain) was recorded in a study of Ad26.COV2.S vaccination and SARS-CoV-2 variants. Overall study results and limits: Substantial breadth in spike-specific CD8+ and CD4+ T cell responses was reportedly seen after vaccination.

The treatment here: roughly 19 received Ad26.COV2.S at low or high dose, single or two shots; 5 received placebo; per-sample allocation not given. On day 63 after the first injection, vaccine and placebo recipients gave samples. Looked up from germline, CDR1 is MDHEN and CDR2 is SYDVKM. V lost 6 bases and J lost 5, with 8 bases in between. The CDR3 sequence is 12 residues long. Sequencing used immunoSEQ multiplex PCR; TCRdb keeps in-frame clones, though not all of them. The sample lists hundreds of thousands of clones; 86% were seen once. Points on this clone: No antigen is known for it.

The sequences come from peripheral blood, collected in a trial of Ad26.COV2.S vaccine versus placebo. The V and J genes are TRBV28 and TRBJ1-5; D is unclear. The TCR comes from a person aged 18-60 years who received the Ad26.COV2.S COVID-19 vaccine or a placebo. CDR3 sequence (DNA): TGTGCCAGCAGGTCCCGGGATCAGCCCCAGCATTTT. Translated, it gives CASRSRDQPQHF.